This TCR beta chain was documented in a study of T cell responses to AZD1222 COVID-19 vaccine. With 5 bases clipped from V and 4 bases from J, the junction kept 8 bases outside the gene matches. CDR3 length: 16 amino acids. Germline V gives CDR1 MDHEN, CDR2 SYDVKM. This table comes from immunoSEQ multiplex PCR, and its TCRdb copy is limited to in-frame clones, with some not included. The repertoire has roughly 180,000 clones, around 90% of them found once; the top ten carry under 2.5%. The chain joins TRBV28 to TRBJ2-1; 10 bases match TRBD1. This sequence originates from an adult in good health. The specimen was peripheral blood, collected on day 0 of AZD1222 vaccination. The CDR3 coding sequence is TGTGCCAGCAGTCCACGGACAGGGGGGAAATACAATGAGCAGTTCTTC. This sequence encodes CASSPRTGGKYNEQFF.